A single sample is the source of the 26 T cell receptor beta chains below, sequenced in a study of early T cells in non-severe SARS-CoV-2 infection. One entry per CDR3 protein results from TCRdb running MiXCR on the 5' RACE reads. The sample contains over 50,000 distinct CDR3 sequences, 11% of which appear only once. What was sequenced was whole blood. Receptors were obtained from an adult who was a healthcare worker with PCR-confirmed SARS-CoV-2 infection or an uninfected control (not recorded which).

This clonotype came up a few times. The chain is built from TRBV2 and TRBJ1-6; D unresolved. The V and J ends lost 2 bases and 0 bases respectively, with 8 bases between them. The CDR3 covers 16 residues. CDR1 SNHLY and CDR2 FYNNEI come from the germline V gene. The CDR3 coding sequence is TGTGCCAGCAGTGAACGTTTGGGCTCCTATAATTCACCCCTCCACTTT. Its protein product is CASSERLGSYNSPLHF. The full variable domain, completed using reference TRBV2 and TRBJ1-6, is EPEVTQTPSHQVTQMGQEVILRCVPISNHLYFYWYRQILGQKVEFLVSFYNNEISEKSEIFDDQFSVERPDGSNFTLKIRSTKLEDSAMYFCASSERLGSYNSPLHFGNGTRLTVT.

This clonotype turned up a few times. The rearrangement joins TRBV7-6 to TRBJ2-2; D remains ambiguous. The V and J ends lost 3 bases and 7 bases respectively, with 9 bases between them. This CDR3 contains 13 residues. Germline values: CDR1 SGHVS, CDR2 FNYEAQ. The CDR3 is CASSLRHGGELFF. Written as DNA, the CDR3 is TGTGCCAGCAGCTTGAGGCATGGCGGGGAGCTGTTTTTT.

This clonotype was observed at least ten times. The genes are TRBV12-3 or TRBV12-4 and TRBJ1-2; no clear D gene. The V and J ends lost 4 bases and 4 bases respectively, with 4 bases between them. The CDR3 spans 11 residues. The CDR3: CASSSTYGYTF. The CDR3 bases are TGTGCCAGCAGTTCCACCTATGGCTACACCTTC.

The chain uses TRBV11-2 and TRBJ1-6; D gene ambiguous. The CDR3 runs to 13 residues. V lost 5 bases, J lost 7 bases, and 9 bases lay in between. Germline V CDR1 and CDR2: SGHAT, FQNNGV. CDR3 in DNA: TGTGCCAGCAGCACCCCGATGAATTCACCCCTCCACTTT. Translating gives CASSTPMNSPLHF. Filled out from reference TRBV11-2 and TRBJ1-6, the complete variable domain reads EAGVAQSPRYKIIEKRQSVAFWCNPISGHATLYWYQQILGQGPKLLIQFQNNGVVDDSQLPKDRFSAERLKGVDSTLKIQPAKLEDSAVYLCASSTPMNSPLHFGNGTRLTVT.

In regard to this clonotype: This could be a read error, since a much larger clone is one nucleotide away. The CDR3 nucleotides read TGTGCCAGCCAAACCAGCGGGCTATATGGGTACAATGAGCAGTTCTTC. Protein product: CASQTSGLYGYNEQFF. The chain links TRBV2 to TRBJ2-1, with D maybe TRBD2 (6 bases). The germline V gene has CDR1 SNHLY and CDR2 FYNNEI. The CDR3 consists of 16 residues. Deletions cut 8 bases from V and 4 bases from J, with 21 bases between.

This clonotype was recorded many times. The gene calls are TRBV2 and TRBJ1-2, with D unclear. The CDR3 runs 16 residues. Germline V gene lookup returns CDR1 SNHLY and CDR2 FYNNEI. V shed 4 bases and J shed 2 bases, with 17 bases lying between them. This CDR3 is CASSVDREAHNYGYTF. DNA of the CDR3: TGTGCCAGCAGTGTGGATAGGGAGGCCCACAACTATGGCTACACCTTC. Full variable domain (rest looked up from reference TRBV2 and TRBJ1-2): EPEVTQTPSHQVTQMGQEVILRCVPISNHLYFYWYRQILGQKVEFLVSFYNNEISEKSEIFDDQFSVERPDGSNFTLKIRSTKLEDSAMYFCASSVDREAHNYGYTFGSGTRLTVV.

At least ten counts were recorded for this clonotype. V is TRBV11-2 and J is TRBJ2-5; TRBD2 aligns across 7 bases. V was clipped by 4 bases and J by 4 bases; unmatched bases: 6. The V gene's germline CDR1 is SGHAT and CDR2 FQNNGV. The CDR3 has 14 residues. CDR3 bases: TGTGCCAGCAGCTCGACCGCGGGGGTAGAGACCCAGTACTTC. Its protein product is CASSSTAGVETQYF.

This chain connects TRBV6-1 to TRBJ1-1; no clear D gene. The V gene's germline CDR1 is MNHNS and CDR2 SASEGT. This CDR3 is 13 amino acids long. V lost 4 bases and J 1 base, leaving 7 bases between the germline ends. This chain's CDR3 is CASSGQQNTEAFF. The CDR3 DNA reads TGTGCCAGCAGTGGCCAGCAGAACACTGAAGCTTTCTTT.

There are many counts of this clonotype. The chain joins TRBV6-2 or TRBV6-3 to TRBJ2-1, with 12 positions matching TRBD2. CDR3 size: 15 residues. With V trimmed by 6 bases and J by 7 bases, 7 bases remained unmatched. The V gene's germline CDR1 is MNHEY and CDR2 SVGEGT. The chain's CDR3 is CASSRLAGGLNEQFF. Here the CDR3 DNA reads TGTGCCAGCAGCCGCCTAGCGGGGGGGCTGAATGAGCAGTTCTTC.

This clonotype appeared many times. The chain recombines TRBV5-1 with TRBJ1-1; 9 bases align to TRBD1. J lost 3 bases, V lost 2 bases, and 5 bases had no gene match. This CDR3 comprises 15 residues. Germline assignment: CDR1 SGHRS and CDR2 YFSETQ. The CDR3 nucleotides read TGCGCCAGCAGCTTAGGGGACAGGGTGGACACTGAAGCTTTCTTT. Its protein product is CASSLGDRVDTEAFF. Looking up the rest from reference TRBV5-1 and TRBJ1-1 gives the full variable domain: KAGVTQTPRYLIKTRGQQVTLSCSPISGHRSVSWYQQTPGQGLQFLFEYFSETQRNKGNFPGRFSGRQFSNSRSEMNVSTLELGDSALYLCASSLGDRVDTEAFFGQGTRLTVV.

The rearrangement uses TRBV29-1 and TRBJ1-2; 7 nucleotides line up with TRBD1. J gave up 2 bases and V 6 bases, and 3 bases lay outside the gene matches. Germline CDR1 SQVTM, CDR2 ANQGSEA. This CDR3 comprises 12 residues. In nucleotides, the CDR3 is TGCAGCGTCGCGGACAGGAACTATGGCTACACCTTC. This sequence encodes CSVADRNYGYTF.

There are a few counts of this clonotype. The chain uses TRBV2 and TRBJ1-2, with D unclear. There are 13 residues in the CDR3. Trimming removed 1 base at V and 3 bases at J, with 6 bases between. The V gene's germline CDR1 is SNHLY and CDR2 FYNNEI. The chain's CDR3 is CASSEGSDYGYTF. In DNA, the CDR3 is TGTGCCAGCAGTGAAGGTTCCGACTATGGCTACACCTTC.

This clonotype was seen many times. The V and J genes are TRBV7-9 and TRBJ1-6, with 9 bases aligning to TRBD1. The CDR3 is made up of 15 amino acids. J was trimmed by 5 bases and V by 4 bases; bases with no gene match: 3. Germline assignment: CDR1 SEHNR and CDR2 FQNEAQ (reference sequence). The CDR3 nucleotides read TGTGCCAGCAGCTCGGACAGGGGCGATAATTCACCCCTCCACTTT. The encoded protein is CASSSDRGDNSPLHF.

In this sample, this clonotype turned up many times. This chain links TRBV10-3 with TRBJ2-3; TRBD2 aligns across 10 bases. Germline V gene lookup returns CDR1 ENHRY and CDR2 SYGVKD. This CDR3 has 19 residues. With V trimmed by 0 bases and J by 1 base, 10 bases remained unmatched. The CDR3 region has the DNA TGTGCCATCAGTGAGTCTAGCGGGGGGTCCCGCCTAGGCACAGATACGCAGTATTTT. This gives the protein CAISESSGGSRLGTDTQYF.

This clonotype was seen at least ten times. This chain joins TRBV30 and TRBJ2-7, with 7 bases fitting TRBD1. The junction had 14 bases not matched to a gene; V was cut back by 2 bases and J by 7 bases. The CDR3 extends over 15 amino acids. The germline CDR1 and CDR2 sequences are GTSNPN and SVGIG (reference sequence). CDR3 protein: CAWSSETGSYLEQYF. Written as DNA, the CDR3 is TGTGCCTGGAGTTCCGAGACAGGGTCCTACCTAGAGCAGTACTTC.

About this clonotype: A clone one base away is much larger, so this may be a read error. The V and J genes are TRBV18 and TRBJ1-4; no clear D gene. Looked up from germline, CDR1 is KGHSH and CDR2 is LQKENI. This CDR3 is built from 14 residues. V lost 3 bases and J 10 bases, leaving 15 bases between the germline ends. CDR3 protein: CASSPVGIEGKLFF. Written as DNA, the CDR3 is TGTGCCAGCTCACCGGTGGGGATAGAAGGAAAACTGTTTTTT.

V usage is TRBV7-9 and J usage is TRBJ2-1, with D maybe TRBD1 (5 bases). CDR1 SEHNR and CDR2 FQNEAQ come from the germline V gene (reference sequence). The V end was cut by 1 base, the J end by 7 bases, with 8 bases between. CDR3 length equals 13 residues. As DNA, the CDR3 is TGTGCCAGCAGCTTAGGCAGGGTGAATGAGCAGTTCTTC. It encodes CASSLGRVNEQFF.

The chain links TRBV7-9 to TRBJ2-6, with unresolved D. CDR1 and CDR2 (germline): SEHNR, FQNEAQ (reference sequence). This CDR3 is 16 amino acids long. The V end lost 4 bases, the J end lost 0 bases, and 10 bases lay between the germline ends. In DNA, the CDR3 is TGTGCCAGCAGCTCGAAAGGGATCTCTGGGGCCAACGTCCTGACTTTC. Translation: CASSSKGISGANVLTF.

At least ten counts were recorded for this clonotype. The rearrangement links TRBV29-1 to TRBJ1-1; no firm D call. CDR3 length: 14 residues. From germline, CDR1 is SQVTM and CDR2 ANQGSEA. Trimming left V 6 bases short and J 4 bases short, with 18 bases between. CDR3 sequence reads: CSVTPGLSSTEAFF. The CDR3 region has the DNA TGCAGCGTAACACCGGGCCTAAGTAGCACTGAAGCTTTCTTT.

The table lists this clonotype with many counts. The J gene is TRBJ2-1, the V gene TRBV11-2; D gene unclear. V was shortened by 8 bases and J by 2 bases, with 10 bases between the two germline ends. Germline-derived CDR1 and CDR2 are SGHAT and FQNNGV. This CDR3 spans 13 amino acids. This CDR3 reads CASSSSAYNEQFF. DNA for the CDR3: TGTGCCAGCTCATCCAGTGCCTACAATGAGCAGTTCTTC.

The sample holds many counts of this clonotype. The chain joins TRBV30 to TRBJ1-2; D perhaps matches TRBD1 (5 bases). The CDR3 consists of 11 residues. Germline values: CDR1 GTSNPN, CDR2 SVGIG (reference sequence). The CDR3 sequence is CASGLSYGYTF. The CDR3 DNA follows: TGTGCTTCGGGACTTTCCTATGGCTACACCTTC.

Many counts were recorded for this clonotype. The rearrangement links TRBV12-3 or TRBV12-4 to TRBJ2-5; 11 nucleotides match TRBD1. V lost 6 bases, J lost 2 bases, and 5 bases stayed unmatched. The CDR3 runs 15 residues. In DNA, the CDR3 is TGTGCCAGCAGCCTGGACAGGGGGCGTCAAGAGACCCAGTACTTC. As protein: CASSLDRGRQETQYF.

This chain links TRBV4-3 with TRBJ2-7; unclear D gene. The V gene's germline CDR1 is LGHNA and CDR2 YSLEER. The length of the CDR3 is 14 residues. The V and J ends lost 0 bases and 0 bases respectively, with 6 bases between them. The CDR3 is CASSQDPNSYEQYF. The CDR3 nucleotides read TGCGCCAGCAGCCAAGATCCAAACTCCTACGAGCAGTACTTC.

This clonotype has just a few counts. V and J are TRBV9 and TRBJ2-1; no clear D gene. The CDR3 has 12 amino acids. Germline V gives CDR1 SGDLS, CDR2 YYNGEE. V was cut by 2 bases and J by 1 base, with 1 base left in between. In DNA form, the CDR3 reads TGTGCCAGCAGCGTTTCCTACAATGAGCAGTTCTTC. It yields the protein CASSVSYNEQFF.

This clonotype was seen ten or more times. The rearrangement uses TRBV3-1 and TRBJ1-1, with a tentative D call TRBD1 (5 bases). V lost 3 bases and J lost 2, with 16 bases in between. This CDR3 has 16 amino acids. Germline CDR1 reads LGHDT; CDR2 reads YNNKEL (reference sequence). The CDR3 DNA is TGTGCCAGCAGCCAGGCCACAACCAGGGTTAACACTGAAGCTTTCTTT. Amino acids: CASSQATTRVNTEAFF.

This clonotype was recorded many times. The CDR3 nucleotides are TGTGCTAGTGGTTGGGACTACGAGCAGTACTTC. This sequence encodes CASGWDYEQYF. The chain has TRBV12-5 and TRBJ2-7; D unresolved. V lost 4 bases and J lost 3, with 4 bases in between. From germline, CDR1 is LGHNT and CDR2 FRNRAP. The CDR3 spans 11 residues.